Following are 13 T cell receptor beta chains from one sample sequenced in a study of OX40 agonist ivuxolimab in advanced cancers. Using immunoSEQ multiplex PCR, the repertoire was profiled, and TCRdb retains in-frame clones only, with some absent. The sample shows 25,000 to 35,000 clones, about 88% of them seen only once. Specimen: CD4+ or CD8+ T cells sorted from blood, collected in a trial of the OX40 agonist ivuxolimab. The source of these receptors is an adult with an advanced solid tumor such as melanoma, head and neck, liver or kidney cancer.

The chain uses TRBV11-2 and TRBJ1-1; D may be TRBD1 (5 bases). The V end was cut by 1 base, the J end by 5 bases, with 8 bases between. CDR1 is SGHAT, CDR2 FQNNGV, per germline. This CDR3 comprises 13 residues. The chain's CDR3 is CASSLGGATEAFF. As DNA, the CDR3 is TGTGCCAGCAGCTTAGGGGGCGCGACTGAAGCTTTCTTT.

This clone showed up just a few times. The genes are TRBV7-9 and TRBJ2-7, with a possible D match to TRBD2 (5 bases). The germline V and J ends were trimmed by 5 bases and 3 bases, with 11 bases remaining between them. The length of the CDR3 is 13 residues. The germline gives CDR1 SEHNR, CDR2 FQNEAQ (reference sequence). The CDR3 DNA is TGTGCCAGCAGCCTCGGACGGGACTACGAGCAGTACTTC. Protein sequence: CASSLGRDYEQYF.

This chain connects TRBV5-1 to TRBJ2-2, with a weak D call TRBD2 (5 bases). The CDR3 covers 18 residues. Trimming left V 1 base short and J 6 bases short, with 22 bases between. CDR1 and CDR2 (germline): SGHRS, YFSETQ. The CDR3 nucleotides read TGCGCCAGCAGCTTGTTGTATCGAGCCGGTGGAGGCGCCGGGGAGCTGTTTTTT. It specifies CASSLLYRAGGGAGELFF. Using reference TRBV5-1 and TRBJ2-2 for the parts outside the CDR3, the full variable domain is KAGVTQTPRYLIKTRGQQVTLSCSPISGHRSVSWYQQTPGQGLQFLFEYFSETQRNKGNFPGRFSGRQFSNSRSEMNVSTLELGDSALYLCASSLLYRAGGGAGELFFGEGSRLTVL.

Only one count was recorded for this clone. V usage is TRBV5-8 and J usage is TRBJ2-7; D is unresolved. Trimming stripped 4 bases from V and 3 bases from J, with 8 bases between. This CDR3 region has 12 residues. Germline V lookup: CDR1 SGHTS, CDR2 YDEGEE. CDR3 in amino acids: CASSLLHYEQYF. The CDR3, as DNA: TGTGCCAGCAGCCTCCTCCACTACGAGCAGTACTTC.

V gene TRBV9 combines with J gene TRBJ1-2, with D hard to call. The V gene lost 0 bases and the J gene lost 4 bases, with 13 bases spanning the gap. This CDR3 spans 15 amino acids. Germline V gives CDR1 SGDLS, CDR2 YYNGEE. The CDR3 DNA sequence: TGTGCCAGCAGCGTAGGCTCCGTACAGATCTATGGCTACACCTTC. Amino acid sequence: CASSVGSVQIYGYTF.

This clone was observed a handful of times. The rearrangement joins TRBV7-9 to TRBJ2-7; D remains unclear. Germline V lookup: CDR1 SEHNR, CDR2 FQNEAQ (reference sequence). This CDR3 contains 13 residues. V was pared by 10 bases and J by 3 bases, with 16 bases between. The CDR3 coding sequence is TGTGCCACTTCGCTAGGGATTTACTACGAGCAGTACTTC. Its protein is CATSLGIYYEQYF.

The V and J genes are TRBV7-6 and TRBJ2-3; 11 bases match TRBD2. Trimming removed 2 bases from V and 6 bases from J; junction bases left unmatched: 7. CDR1 is SGHVS, CDR2 FNYEAQ, per germline. The CDR3 extends over 16 amino acids. CDR3 amino acids: CASSLTTSGIGDTQYF. For the CDR3, the DNA is TGTGCCAGCAGCTTAACGACTAGCGGGATAGGGGATACGCAGTATTTT.

The chain is built from TRBV6-1 and TRBJ1-6, with 7 bases that match TRBD1. CDR1 is MNHNS and CDR2 is SASEGT in the germline V gene. The CDR3 length is 14 residues. Trimming at V came to 8 bases and at J to 7 bases, leaving 8 bases not matched to a gene. CDR3 region: CASSPGQENSPLHF. CDR3 bases: TGTGCCAGCTCACCCGGACAGGAGAATTCACCCCTCCACTTT.

The chain links TRBV4-1 to TRBJ2-5; D is unresolved. Germline CDR1 MGHRA, CDR2 YSYEKL. The CDR3 has 12 amino acids. V was trimmed by 0 bases and J by 4 bases, leaving 3 bases between them. As DNA, the CDR3 is TGCGCCAGCAGCCAAGACCCAGAGACCCAGTACTTC. Translating gives CASSQDPETQYF.

The rearrangement uses TRBV4-1 and TRBJ1-5; D gene ambiguous. The CDR3 consists of 16 residues. The ends were cut back, 0 bases at V and 4 bases at J, with 13 bases in the middle. The germline gives CDR1 MGHRA, CDR2 YSYEKL. The CDR3 loop reads CASSQEGKGPNQPQHF. In DNA form, the CDR3 reads TGCGCCAGCAGCCAAGAGGGGAAGGGTCCTAATCAGCCCCAGCATTTT.

The chain has TRBV28 and TRBJ2-1, with a tentative D call TRBD2 (5 bases). V lost 2 bases, J lost 10 bases, and 9 bases lay in between. Per germline, CDR1 MDHEN and CDR2 SYDVKM. The CDR3 is made up of 12 amino acids. The CDR3 is CASSLNEGEQFF. CDR3 nucleotides: TGTGCCAGCAGTTTAAACGAGGGCGAGCAGTTCTTC.

The V and J genes are TRBV28 and TRBJ2-5; possibly TRBD1 or TRBD2 for D (6 bases each). The CDR3 loop spans 13 amino acids. The germline V gene encodes CDR1 MDHEN and CDR2 SYDVKM. V was shortened by 5 bases and J by 8 bases, with 15 bases between the two germline ends. The CDR3, as DNA: TGTGCCAGCAGTCACTTCAGGGGAGGAACCCAGTACTTC. This gives the protein CASSHFRGGTQYF. The full variable domain, in which reference TRBV28 and TRBJ2-5 provide the parts outside the CDR3, is DVKVTQSSRYLVKRTGEKVFLECVQDMDHENMFWYRQDPGLGLRLIYFSYDVKMKEKGDIPEGYSVSREKKERFSLILESASTNQTSMYLCASSHFRGGTQYFGPGTRLLVL.

The chain carries TRBV11-1 and TRBJ2-1; D uncertain. Looked up from germline, CDR1 is SGHAT and CDR2 is FQDESV (reference sequence). The CDR3 runs to 16 residues. V gave up 5 bases and J gave up 0 bases, with 14 bases separating them. The CDR3 DNA reads TGTGCCAGCAGCCAAGAAGACCTGAGCTCCTACAATGAGCAGTTCTTC. It encodes CASSQEDLSSYNEQFF.